Listed below are T cell receptor beta chains from one sample, sequenced in a study of cytomegalovirus exposure and HLA in healthy donors. Some clones are missing from TCRdb's copy, which holds only in-frame ones; the method was immunoSEQ multiplex PCR. This sample has about 90,000 clones, with 70% to 85% found just once. Sequenced: PBMCs. The receptors originated from a man in his thirties or forties in good health and CMV-seropositive. Each CDR3 is given with its conserved first and last residue. Part of the rows lack a size; the others show once, few, many or a class for expanded clones.

CDR3: CASSLEFISYNEQFF
J: TRBJ2-1
V: TRBV5-6
size: -

CDR3: CASSLWEGNQPQHF
J: TRBJ1-5
V: TRBV27
size: -

CDR3: CASSQDHSTGNQPQHF
J: TRBJ1-5
V: TRBV4-2
size: -

CDR3: CASSLDGDMNTEAFF
J: TRBJ1-1
V: TRBV5-1
size: -

CDR3: CASSPRTGGLDEQFF
J: TRBJ2-1
V: TRBV9
size: -

CDR3: CASATGGGEQYF
J: TRBJ2-7
V: TRBV2
size: -

CDR3: CASSSGTGWGETQYF
J: TRBJ2-5
V: TRBV7-6
size: -

CDR3: CASSVWTGGNLGEAFF
J: TRBJ1-1
V: TRBV9
size: -

CDR3: CATSRDLREDREGYTF
J: TRBJ1-2
V: TRBV15
size: -

CDR3: CASSVDMGQRIDTNTGELFF
J: TRBJ2-2
V: TRBV9
size: once

CDR3: CASHRGQGLGTEAFF
J: TRBJ1-1
V: TRBV4-1
size: -

CDR3: CASSLGQGGEPLHF
J: TRBJ1-6
V: TRBV6-6
size: -

CDR3: CASSPTGGGKNTEAFF
J: TRBJ1-1
V: TRBV9
size: -

CDR3: CASSLRGGHSYNEQFF
J: TRBJ2-1
V: TRBV9
size: few

CDR3: CARSLMVRHGWYETQYF
J: TRBJ2-5
V: TRBV5-3
size: -

CDR3: CATSRSGFEQPQHF
J: TRBJ1-5
V: TRBV15
size: -

CDR3: CASSFLRASYNEQFF
J: TRBJ2-1
V: TRBV13
size: few

CDR3: CASRPSGGATDTQYF
J: TRBJ2-3
V: TRBV6-5
size: -

CDR3: CATSRESVWSSPLHF
J: TRBJ1-6
V: TRBV15
size: -

CDR3: CASRRGLAGVGDTQYF
J: TRBJ2-3
V: TRBV5-6
size: -

CDR3: CSVPGTGGYEQYF
J: TRBJ2-7
V: TRBV29-1
size: few

CDR3: CASSPSGSPYEQYF
J: TRBJ2-7
V: TRBV5-6
size: once

CDR3: CASSWSATGRGNTIYF
J: TRBJ1-3
V: TRBV6-5
size: -

CDR3: CASNLAGGVSSTDTQYF
J: TRBJ2-3
V: TRBV2
size: -

CDR3: CASSEAPINEKLFF
J: TRBJ1-4
V: TRBV2
size: -

CDR3: CASSLGEGISYEQYF
J: TRBJ2-7
V: TRBV18
size: -

CDR3: CASSPLSRGEKLFF
J: TRBJ1-4
V: TRBV7-2
size: -

CDR3: CASSLGQGDGYPF
J: TRBJ1-2
V: TRBV27
size: -

CDR3: CATRVTGGVKLFF
J: TRBJ1-4
V: TRBV15
size: -

CDR3: CASSTKQGPLPQHF
J: TRBJ1-5
V: TRBV6-5
size: -

CDR3: CASAHSSYNSPLHF
J: TRBJ1-6
V: TRBV10-3
size: -

CDR3: CASSSTITGGGEKLFF
J: TRBJ1-4
V: TRBV7-9
size: -

CDR3: CASSSPRQPQHF
J: TRBJ1-5
V: TRBV7-9
size: -

CDR3: CASSLPTSGFTDTQYF
J: TRBJ2-3
V: TRBV7-9
size: many

CDR3: CSVDVASGGLLQETQYF
J: TRBJ2-5
V: TRBV29-1
size: -

CDR3: CAWSVKVLRSIQETQYF
J: TRBJ2-5
V: TRBV30
size: -

CDR3: CASTLQVNTEAFF
J: TRBJ1-1
V: TRBV28
size: -

CDR3: CASSPTGFYEQYF
J: TRBJ2-7
V: TRBV27
size: once

CDR3: CAWSTGNSPLHF
J: TRBJ1-6
V: TRBV30
size: -

CDR3: CASSQSTRPSGTYEQYF
J: TRBJ2-7
V: TRBV4-1
size: -

CDR3: CASSRTGAYEQYF
J: TRBJ2-7
V: TRBV6-1
size: -

CDR3: CASKRDSGMETQYF
J: TRBJ2-5
V: TRBV28
size: -

CDR3: CASSLSRAVNQPQHF
J: TRBJ1-5
V: TRBV27
size: -

CDR3: CASRGQGLRNEQYF
J: TRBJ2-7
V: TRBV2
size: -

CDR3: CASSRSGGLGDTQYF
J: TRBJ2-3
V: TRBV13
size: -

CDR3: CASSISVGTEAFF
J: TRBJ1-1
V: TRBV19
size: -

CDR3: CASSQEAANEQFF
J: TRBJ2-1
V: TRBV4-1
size: once

CDR3: CASSHLSGEVGQPQHF
J: TRBJ1-5
V: TRBV4-2
size: -